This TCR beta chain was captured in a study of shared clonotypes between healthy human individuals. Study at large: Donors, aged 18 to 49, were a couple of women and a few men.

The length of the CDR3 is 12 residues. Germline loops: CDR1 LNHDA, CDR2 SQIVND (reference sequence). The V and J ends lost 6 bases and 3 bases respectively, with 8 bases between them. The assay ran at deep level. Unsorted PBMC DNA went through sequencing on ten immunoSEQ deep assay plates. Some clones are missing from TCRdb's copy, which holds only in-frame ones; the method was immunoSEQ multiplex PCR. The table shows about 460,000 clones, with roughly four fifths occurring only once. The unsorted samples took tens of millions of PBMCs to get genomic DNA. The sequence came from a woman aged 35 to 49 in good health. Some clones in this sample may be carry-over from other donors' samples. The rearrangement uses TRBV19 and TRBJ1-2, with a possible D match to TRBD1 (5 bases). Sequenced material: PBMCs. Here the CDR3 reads CASSLGDYGYTF. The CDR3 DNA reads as TGTGCCAGTAGCCTAGGGGACTATGGCTACACCTTC.